The next 25 T cell receptor beta chains were all read from a single sample in a study of molecular identifiers for immune sequencing clone quantification. MiXCR was run by TCRdb on the PCR reads, yielding one entry per CDR3 protein. This sample has about 320,000 distinct CDR3 sequences, with roughly a quarter found just once. The sequencing sample was made of naive CD8+ T cells from blood, with Jurkat cell RNA spiked in. Subset reported: FACS-sorted CD8+CD4-CCR7+CD45RA+ naive T cells. These receptors were collected from a human donor in good health. Some libraries in this study had Jurkat cell RNA spiked in.

Ten or more counts support this clonotype. V usage is TRBV2 and J usage is TRBJ1-2; 7 bases fit TRBD1. V gave up 4 bases and J gave up 4 bases; unmatched junction bases: 9. The CDR3 is 15 amino acids. Germline V gives CDR1 SNHLY, CDR2 FYNNEI. The CDR3 sequence: CASSGEGATLYGYTF. The CDR3 coding sequence is TGTGCCAGCAGTGGTGAGGGGGCGACCCTCTATGGCTACACCTTC.

At least ten counts were recorded for this clonotype. The chain couples TRBV30 to TRBJ2-3, with a weak D call TRBD2 (6 bases). Germline V gives CDR1 GTSNPN, CDR2 SVGIG (reference sequence). Trimming left V 0 bases short and J 0 bases short, with 10 bases between. The CDR3 extends over 15 amino acids. In DNA form, the CDR3 reads TGTGCCTGGAGTGTCGGGGGTTCTAGCACAGATACGCAGTATTTT. Protein sequence: CAWSVGGSSTDTQYF.

This clonotype has only a few counts. This rearrangement joins TRBV9 to TRBJ2-3, with D possibly being TRBD1 or TRBD2 (5 bases each). The CDR3 has 18 amino acids. Germline CDR1 reads SGDLS; CDR2 reads YYNGEE. Trimming left V 4 bases short and J 3 bases short, with 24 bases between. In DNA, the CDR3 is TGTGCCAGCAGCAGCGAAACACGGGGCTTCCCTGGGACAGATACGCAGTATTTT. Its translation is CASSSETRGFPGTDTQYF.

CDR3 loop: CASSLALGGYYEQYF. For the CDR3, the DNA is TGTGCCAGCAGCTTAGCCCTTGGAGGGTACTACGAGCAGTACTTC. The V gene is TRBV7-6, the J gene TRBJ2-7; D possibly corresponds to TRBD2 (6 bases). CDR1 is SGHVS and CDR2 is FNYEAQ in the germline V gene. This CDR3 spans 15 amino acids. V shed 0 bases and J shed 3 bases, with 12 bases lying between them.

This clonotype was observed a few times. The V call is TRBV7-6, the J call TRBJ2-1; D is unclear. Germline V gene lookup returns CDR1 SGHVS and CDR2 FNYEAQ. V lost 1 base and J lost 8, with 9 bases in between. CDR3 length: 13 residues. CDR3 in DNA: TGTGCCAGCAGCTTAGGACCTTCGGATGAGCAGTTCTTC. Protein product: CASSLGPSDEQFF. Together with reference TRBV7-6 and TRBJ2-1, the CDR3 gives the full variable domain: GAGVSQSPRYKVTKRGQDVALRCDPISGHVSLYWYRQALGQGPEFLTYFNYEAQQDKSGLPNDRFSAERPEGSISTLTIQRTEQRDSAMYRCASSLGPSDEQFFGPGTRLTVL.

There are many counts of this clonotype. The rearrangement uses TRBV5-1 and TRBJ2-2; TRBD2 aligns across 10 bases. The CDR3 is 16 amino acids. Trimming removed 3 bases from V and 1 base from J; junction bases left unmatched: 3. CDR1 and CDR2 (germline): SGHRS, YFSETQ. CDR3 sequence (DNA): TGCGCCAGCAGCTCCTGGACTAGCGGGAACACCGGGGAGCTGTTTTTT. Translated, it gives CASSSWTSGNTGELFF.

This clonotype was detected only a few times. V gene TRBV5-4 combines with J gene TRBJ1-2; possible D gene TRBD1, 6 bases. V lost 3 bases, J lost 4 bases, and 13 bases lay in between. Germline lookup yields CDR1 SGHNT and CDR2 YYREEE (reference sequence). This CDR3 is built from 14 residues. In DNA form, the CDR3 reads TGTGCCAGCAGCTGGGGGACAACATCCTATGGCTACACCTTC. Translated: CASSWGTTSYGYTF.

In its sample, this clonotype was seen a few times. This rearrangement joins TRBV6-2 or TRBV6-3 to TRBJ1-2; no definite D call. The CDR3 contains 15 residues. Trimming cost V 2 bases and J 5 bases, with 15 bases left between them. CDR1 is MNHEY and CDR2 is SVGEGT in the germline V gene. CDR3 sequence reads: CASSYGGGEGYGYTF. CDR3 DNA: TGTGCCAGCAGTTACGGAGGAGGTGAAGGGTATGGCTACACCTTC.

The genes are TRBV12-3 or TRBV12-4 and TRBJ2-5; 14 bases align to TRBD2. There are 15 residues in the CDR3. V shed 9 bases, J shed 3 bases, and the junction held 6 bases outside the gene matches. CDR3 region: CASRTSGGSKETQYF. The CDR3 coding sequence is TGTGCCAGTCGGACTAGCGGGGGGTCCAAAGAGACCCAGTACTTC.

V is TRBV11-2 and J is TRBJ1-1, with D maybe TRBD1 (5 bases). CDR1 and CDR2 from the germline V gene are SGHAT and FQNNGV. The CDR3 consists of 15 residues. Deletions cut 4 bases from V and 0 bases from J, with 12 bases between. The CDR3 here is CASSSMGDLNTEAFF. The CDR3 DNA sequence: TGTGCCAGCAGCTCGATGGGGGATTTGAACACTGAAGCTTTCTTT.

This clonotype was counted ten times or more. J is TRBJ2-5 and V is TRBV7-9; 8 bases fit TRBD1. Trimming at V came to 5 bases and at J to 3 bases, leaving 5 bases not matched to a gene. The CDR3 length is 14 residues. The germline V gene encodes CDR1 SEHNR and CDR2 FQNEAQ (reference sequence). The CDR3 sequence: CASSPDRAEETQYF. The CDR3 nucleotides are TGTGCCAGCAGCCCGGACAGGGCGGAAGAGACCCAGTACTTC.

The chain links TRBV30 to TRBJ1-1; D gene unclear. Trimming cost V 0 bases and J 5 bases, with 10 bases left between them. The CDR3 length is 13 residues. Germline CDR1 reads GTSNPN; CDR2 reads SVGIG (reference sequence). The CDR3, as DNA: TGTGCCTGGAGTGTACATAGGGCTACTGAAGCTTTCTTT. Amino acid sequence: CAWSVHRATEAFF. The complete variable domain, with remaining parts taken from reference TRBV30 and TRBJ1-1, reads SQTIHQWPATLVQPVGSPLSLECTVEGTSNPNLYWYRQAAGRGLQLLFYSVGIGQISSEVPQNLSASRPQDRQFILSSKKLLLSDSGFYLCAWSVHRATEAFFGQGTRLTVV.

J is TRBJ2-1 and V is TRBV28; D uncertain. Trimming cost V 2 bases and J 8 bases, with 10 bases left between them. Germline CDR1 MDHEN, CDR2 SYDVKM. The CDR3 extends over 13 amino acids. The CDR3 loop reads CASSLNGVDEQFF. CDR3 DNA: TGTGCCAGCAGTTTAAATGGCGTCGATGAGCAGTTCTTC.

This clonotype came up many times. This sequence joins TRBV2 and TRBJ1-2, with D hard to call. This CDR3 has 11 amino acids. Germline assignment: CDR1 SNHLY and CDR2 FYNNEI. The germline V and J ends were trimmed by 4 bases and 3 bases, with 3 bases remaining between them. DNA of the CDR3: TGTGCCAGCAGTGGGGACTATGGCTACACCTTC. As protein: CASSGDYGYTF. Looking up the rest from reference TRBV2 and TRBJ1-2 gives the full variable domain: EPEVTQTPSHQVTQMGQEVILRCVPISNHLYFYWYRQILGQKVEFLVSFYNNEISEKSEIFDDQFSVERPDGSNFTLKIRSTKLEDSAMYFCASSGDYGYTFGSGTRLTVV.

This sequence joins TRBV20-1 and TRBJ2-3; 7 bases line up with TRBD2. CDR3 size: 15 residues. In germline, CDR1 is DFQATT, CDR2 SNEGSKA (reference sequence). The V gene end was trimmed by 1 base and the J gene end by 6 bases; junction bases not matched to a gene: 10. For the CDR3, the DNA is TGCAGTGCTAGAGTTCTTGGCGGGAGCCCGGATACGCAGTATTTT. Translated: CSARVLGGSPDTQYF.

A word on this clonotype: This may be a read error: a much more frequent sequence differs by one nucleotide. This chain joins TRBV20-1 and TRBJ2-7, with D perhaps TRBD1 (6 bases). V was clipped by 3 bases and J by 4 bases, with 13 bases between them. From germline, CDR1 is DFQATT and CDR2 SNEGSKA (reference sequence). This CDR3 comprises 13 residues. CDR3 sequence reads: CSARGAYSYEQYF. DNA of the CDR3: TGCAGTGCTAGGGGGGCCTATTCGTACGAGCAGTACTTC.

At least ten counts were recorded for this clonotype. The chain links TRBV12-3 or TRBV12-4 to TRBJ2-3; no clear D. V was cut by 6 bases and J by 3 bases, with 10 bases left in between. The CDR3 length is 13 residues. The CDR3 here is CASSSGRTDTQYF. The DNA of the CDR3 is TGTGCCAGCAGCTCGGGCCGTACAGATACGCAGTATTTT.

To note about this clonotype: This may come from a read error, since a much larger clone is one base off. The genes are TRBV5-4 and TRBJ2-7, with D possibly TRBD1 on 6 matching bases. Germline CDR1 is SGHNT and CDR2 is YYREEE (reference sequence). The length of the CDR3 is 13 residues. CDR3 residues: CASCFGQPYEQYF. For the CDR3, the DNA is TGTGCCAGCTGCTTTGGACAGCCCTACGAGCAGTACTTC.

This clonotype appeared a few times. J is TRBJ2-3 and V is TRBV10-1, with D possibly being TRBD1 (6 bases). The CDR3 is 16 residues long. The germline V and J ends were trimmed by 6 bases and 3 bases, with 19 bases remaining between them. Germline V gene data show CDR1 as WNHNN and CDR2 as SYGVQD (reference sequence). CDR3 in DNA: TGCGCCAGCAGCCCCCGACAGGTCCTGGGTACAGATACGCAGTATTTT. Amino acid sequence: CASSPRQVLGTDTQYF.

The table lists this clonotype with many counts. The chain uses TRBV7-8 and TRBJ1-5, with TRBD1 as a possible D gene (5 bases). Germline lookup yields CDR1 SGHVS and CDR2 FQNEAQ. This CDR3 spans 14 amino acids. The V end lost 1 base, the J end lost 6 bases, and 10 bases lay between the germline ends. The CDR3 DNA reads TGTGCCAGCAGCTTAGGGGGCTCGGGTCAGCCCCAGCATTTT. This codes for CASSLGGSGQPQHF.

This clonotype has ten or more counts. V gene TRBV20-1 combines with J gene TRBJ1-1; tentative D call: TRBD1 (6 bases). Trimming took off 6 bases at V and 3 bases at J, with 17 bases between the two ends. The CDR3 loop spans 14 amino acids. Germline CDR1 and CDR2: DFQATT and SNEGSKA (reference sequence). CDR3 sequence: CSAQSMAGDTEAFF. The DNA of the CDR3 is TGCAGTGCCCAAAGCATGGCAGGGGACACTGAAGCTTTCTTT.

This clonotype was found a few times. This chain connects TRBV20-1 to TRBJ1-1; maybe TRBD1 (5 bases). This CDR3 spans 13 amino acids. Per the germline V gene, CDR1 is DFQATT and CDR2 is SNEGSKA (reference sequence). V lost 3 bases and J lost 0, with 8 bases in between. CDR3 nucleotides: TGCAGTGCTAGCGTGGGACTGAACACTGAAGCTTTCTTT. Residues: CSASVGLNTEAFF.

This clonotype was detected only a few times. A read error may explain this, as a much larger clone is one base away. The chain links TRBV14 to TRBJ2-5; TRBD1 aligns across 8 bases. The germline CDR1 and CDR2 sequences are SGHDN and FVKESK. This CDR3 has 16 amino acids. Written as DNA, the CDR3 is TGTGCCAGCAGCCAGGGACAGGCGACCTACCAAGAGCCCCAGTACTTC. Protein product: CASSQGQATYQEPQYF.

J is TRBJ1-1 and V is TRBV6-6, with 7 bases matching TRBD1. This CDR3 comprises 14 residues. The germline V gene encodes CDR1 MNHNY and CDR2 SVGAGI (reference sequence). V lost 6 bases and J lost 0; bases outside the gene matches: 4. The CDR3 bases are TGTGCCAGCAGAGAAGGGGGCATGAACACTGAAGCTTTCTTT. Translation gives CASREGGMNTEAFF.

This clonotype has at least ten counts. V and J are TRBV12-3 or TRBV12-4 and TRBJ2-3; no reliable D call. Trimming removed 3 bases from V and 2 bases from J, with 3 bases in between. There are 12 residues in the CDR3. This CDR3 reads CASSLNTDTQYF. The CDR3 coding sequence is TGTGCCAGCAGTTTGAACACAGATACGCAGTATTTT.